Described below is a single TCR beta chain sequence and its context. There are 11 residues in the CDR3. Germline CDR1 is SGHDT and CDR2 is YYEEEE. V lost 5 bases and J 6 bases, leaving 5 bases between the germline ends. TCRdb redid the calling of the 5' RACE reads with MiXCR, one entry per CDR3 protein. The data contain fewer than 8,500 distinct CDR3 sequences, 65% to 70% of them seen just once; the ten biggest clones take up 3.5% to 5%. This chain joins TRBV5-6 and TRBJ2-2, with D unclear. This clonotype was sampled from a female donor with breast cancer. Sequencing was done on a sample of tumor-infiltrating naive CD4+ T cells sorted from the breast tumor. Subset indicated: naive CD4+ T cells, CD4+CD45RA+CD25-. CDR3 protein: CASSGAGELFF. The CDR3 DNA sequence: TGTGCCAGCAGTGGCGCCGGGGAGCTGTTTTTT.